This T cell receptor beta chain was profiled in a study of neurological immune-mediated disorders. The CDR3 extends over 15 amino acids. Trimming removed 0 bases from V and 5 bases from J, with 13 bases in between. Germline CDR1 reads LNHNV; CDR2 reads YYDKDF (reference sequence). TCRdb processed the 5' RACE reads anew with MiXCR; each CDR3 protein has one entry. The sample includes about 35,000 distinct CDR3 sequences, around 7.8% of them seen just once. This clonotype has at least ten counts. This TCR was sampled from a woman aged 40 to 55 in good health. V gene TRBV15 combines with J gene TRBJ2-5; possibly TRBD1 or TRBD2 for D (6 bases each). Sequenced: PBMCs. The CDR3 region is CATSRDRGAGETQYF. The CDR3 DNA is TGTGCCACCAGCAGAGATAGGGGGGCTGGGGAGACCCAGTACTTC.